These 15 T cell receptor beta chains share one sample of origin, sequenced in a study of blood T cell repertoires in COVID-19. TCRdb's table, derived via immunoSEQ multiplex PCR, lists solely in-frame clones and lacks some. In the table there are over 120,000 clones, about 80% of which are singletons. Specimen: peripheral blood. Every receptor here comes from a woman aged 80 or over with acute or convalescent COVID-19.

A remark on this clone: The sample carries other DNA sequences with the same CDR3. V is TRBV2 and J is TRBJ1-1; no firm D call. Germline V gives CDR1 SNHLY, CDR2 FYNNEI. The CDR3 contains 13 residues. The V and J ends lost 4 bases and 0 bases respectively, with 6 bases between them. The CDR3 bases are TGTGCCAGCAGTGTTGACATGAACACTGAAGCTTTCTTT. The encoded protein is CASSVDMNTEAFF.

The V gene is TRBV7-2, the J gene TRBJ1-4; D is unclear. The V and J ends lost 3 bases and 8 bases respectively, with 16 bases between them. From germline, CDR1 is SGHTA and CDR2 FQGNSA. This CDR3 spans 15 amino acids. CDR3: CASSFIPRAGEKLFF. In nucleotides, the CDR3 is TGTGCCAGCAGCTTTATCCCCCGGGCGGGCGAAAAACTGTTTTTT.

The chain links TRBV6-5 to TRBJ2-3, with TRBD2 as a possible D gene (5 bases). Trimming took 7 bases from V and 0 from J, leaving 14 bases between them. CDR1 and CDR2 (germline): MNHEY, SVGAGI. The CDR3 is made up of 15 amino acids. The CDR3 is CASKLGGRSTDTQYF. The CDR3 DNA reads TGTGCCAGCAAATTAGGAGGCCGTAGCACAGATACGCAGTATTTT.

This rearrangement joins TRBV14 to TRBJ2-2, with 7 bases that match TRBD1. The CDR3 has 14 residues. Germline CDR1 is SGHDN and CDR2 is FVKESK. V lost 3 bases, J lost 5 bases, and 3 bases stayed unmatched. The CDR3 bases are TGTGCCAGCAGCCAGAACAGGGGAACCGGGGAGCTGTTTTTT. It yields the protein CASSQNRGTGELFF.

The CDR3 DNA reads TGTGCCAGCAGTGAATTAGATAATCAGCCCCAGCATTTT. Translation gives CASSELDNQPQHF. The chain links TRBV2 to TRBJ1-5, with D unclear. This CDR3 has 13 residues. CDR1 SNHLY and CDR2 FYNNEI come from the germline V gene. V dropped 2 bases and J dropped 4 bases, with 6 bases sitting between them.

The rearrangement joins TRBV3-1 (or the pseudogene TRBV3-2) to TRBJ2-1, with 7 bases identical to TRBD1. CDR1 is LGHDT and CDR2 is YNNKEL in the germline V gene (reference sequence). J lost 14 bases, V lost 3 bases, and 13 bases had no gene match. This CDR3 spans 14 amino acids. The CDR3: CASSQQLRGLRKFF. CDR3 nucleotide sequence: TGTGCCAGCAGCCAGCAACTAAGGGGGCTGAGGAAGTTCTTC.

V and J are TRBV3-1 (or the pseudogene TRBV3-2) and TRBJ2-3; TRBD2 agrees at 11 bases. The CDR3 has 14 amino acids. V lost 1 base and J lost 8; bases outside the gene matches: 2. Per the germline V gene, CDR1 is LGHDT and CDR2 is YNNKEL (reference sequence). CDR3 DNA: TGTGCCAGCAGCCAAGCGGGGACTAGCGGTACGCAGTATTTT. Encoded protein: CASSQAGTSGTQYF.

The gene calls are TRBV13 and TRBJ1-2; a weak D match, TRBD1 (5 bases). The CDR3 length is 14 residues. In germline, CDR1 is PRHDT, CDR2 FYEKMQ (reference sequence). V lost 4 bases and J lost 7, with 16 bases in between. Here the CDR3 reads CASSSRTWGSGYTF. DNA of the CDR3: TGTGCCAGCAGCTCCCGGACGTGGGGCTCTGGCTACACCTTC.

The CDR3: CSAQEGGGYTF. CDR3 DNA sequence: TGCAGTGCCCAAGAGGGTGGGGGCTACACCTTC. The chain couples TRBV20-1 to TRBJ1-2; D uncertain. The germline gives CDR1 DFQATT, CDR2 SNEGSKA (reference sequence). V was clipped by 6 bases and J by 8 bases, with 13 bases between them. This CDR3 contains 11 residues.

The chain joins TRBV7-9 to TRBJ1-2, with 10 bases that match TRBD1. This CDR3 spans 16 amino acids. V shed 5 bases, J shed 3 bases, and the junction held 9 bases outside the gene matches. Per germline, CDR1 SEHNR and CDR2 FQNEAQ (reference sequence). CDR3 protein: CASSPRWTGGDYGYTF. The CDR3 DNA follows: TGTGCCAGCAGCCCTCGCTGGACAGGGGGGGACTATGGCTACACCTTC.

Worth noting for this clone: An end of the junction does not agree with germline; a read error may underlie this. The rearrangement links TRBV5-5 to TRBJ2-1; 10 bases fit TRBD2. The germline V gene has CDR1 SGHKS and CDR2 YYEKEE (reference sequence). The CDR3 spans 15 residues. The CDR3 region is CASTLSGGGYNEQFF. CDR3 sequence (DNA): TGTGCCAGCACCTTGAGCGGGGGGGGATACAATGAGCAGTTCTTC.

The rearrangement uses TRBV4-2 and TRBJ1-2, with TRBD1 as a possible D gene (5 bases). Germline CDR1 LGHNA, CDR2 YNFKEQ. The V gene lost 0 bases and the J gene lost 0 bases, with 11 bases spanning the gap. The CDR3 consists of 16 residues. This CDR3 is CASSQDGASPNYGYTF. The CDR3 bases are TGTGCCAGCAGCCAAGATGGGGCCAGTCCTAACTATGGCTACACCTTC.

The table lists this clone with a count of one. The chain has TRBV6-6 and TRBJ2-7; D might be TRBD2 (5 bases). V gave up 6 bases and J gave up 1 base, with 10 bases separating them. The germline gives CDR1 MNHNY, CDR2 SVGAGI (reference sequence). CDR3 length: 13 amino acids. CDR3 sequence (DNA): TGTGCCAGCAGAATGGACTTGTCCTACGAGCAGTACTTC. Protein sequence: CASRMDLSYEQYF.

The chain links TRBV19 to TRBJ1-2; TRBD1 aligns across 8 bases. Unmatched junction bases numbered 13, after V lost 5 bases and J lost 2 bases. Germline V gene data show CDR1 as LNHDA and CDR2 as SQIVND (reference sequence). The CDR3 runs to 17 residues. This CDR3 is CASSGETPGQGNYGYTF. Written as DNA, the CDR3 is TGTGCCAGTAGTGGAGAGACCCCAGGACAGGGCAACTATGGCTACACCTTC.

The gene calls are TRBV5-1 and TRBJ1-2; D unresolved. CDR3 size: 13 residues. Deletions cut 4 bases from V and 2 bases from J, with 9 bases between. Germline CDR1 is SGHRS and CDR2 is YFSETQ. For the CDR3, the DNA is TGCGCCAGCAGCCCGGAGTCCAACTATGGCTACACCTTC. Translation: CASSPESNYGYTF.